The 32 T cell receptor beta chains reported below all come from one sample, sequenced in a study of cytotoxic CD8 clonotypes in ibrutinib-treated CLL. Repertoires were generated with immunoSEQ multiplex PCR, while TCRdb's copy carries only in-frame clones and drops some. This repertoire shows some 76,000 clones, less than 90% found once; its top ten account for about 39%. The sample consisted of PBMCs, taken after 24 months of ibrutinib treatment. Every receptor here comes from a human donor with chronic lymphocytic leukemia.

This clone came up once. The rearrangement links TRBV29-1 to TRBJ2-2; 11 bases agree with TRBD1. V shed 6 bases, J shed 1 base, and the junction held 1 base outside the gene matches. CDR1 SQVTM and CDR2 ANQGSEA come from the germline V gene. The CDR3 has 14 amino acids. The chain's CDR3 is CSVGTGGNTGELFF. DNA of the CDR3: TGCAGCGTCGGGACAGGGGGGAACACCGGGGAGCTGTTTTTT.

This chain joins TRBV28 and TRBJ1-1; 10 positions match TRBD1. Germline CDR1 and CDR2: MDHEN and SYDVKM. V shed 3 bases, J shed 4 bases, and the junction held 2 bases outside the gene matches. The CDR3 loop spans 14 amino acids. The CDR3 DNA follows: TGTGCCAGCAGTTTGGGGACAGGGGTCACTGAAGCTTTCTTT. Protein sequence: CASSLGTGVTEAFF.

The V gene is TRBV19, the J gene TRBJ1-1; 7 bases are a match to TRBD1. Trimming took 1 base from V and 4 from J; bases not matched to a gene: 12. CDR3 length equals 17 residues. Germline values: CDR1 LNHDA, CDR2 SQIVND (reference sequence). Here the CDR3 reads CASSIGPGGLRSTEAFF. CDR3 coding DNA: TGTGCCAGTAGTATAGGGCCAGGGGGTTTGAGGAGCACTGAAGCTTTCTTT.

The chain is built from TRBV4-1 and TRBJ2-1; weak D call: TRBD2 (6 bases). The CDR3 extends over 16 amino acids. Germline CDR1 MGHRA, CDR2 YSYEKL. The V and J ends lost 5 bases and 0 bases respectively, with 14 bases between them. CDR3 amino acids: CASSGIAVSSYNEQFF. The CDR3 DNA reads as TGCGCCAGCAGCGGGATAGCGGTTAGCTCCTACAATGAGCAGTTCTTC.

The chain carries TRBV14 and TRBJ2-4; TRBD1 matches 7 bases. The germline CDR1 and CDR2 sequences are SGHDN and FVKESK. The CDR3 is 17 amino acids. Germline trimming cut 1 base from V and 4 bases from J; bases unmatched to any gene: 10. The CDR3 DNA reads as TGTGCCAGCAGCCAAGGAGGAACAGGGGTAGGGAAAAACATTCAGTACTTC. Protein sequence: CASSQGGTGVGKNIQYF.

In its sample, this clone was seen once. The gene calls are TRBV18 and TRBJ2-7, with a possible D match to TRBD1 (6 bases). The CDR3 runs 14 residues. Trimming stripped 4 bases from V and 6 bases from J, with 16 bases between. Germline V gene sequence: CDR1 KGHSH, CDR2 LQKENI. The DNA for the CDR3 is TGTGCCAGCTCACTTCGGACAGTCCCCGTCGAGCAGTACTTC. Protein product: CASSLRTVPVEQYF.

The genes are TRBV10-2 and TRBJ2-7; TRBD1 matches 7 bases. The CDR3 is made up of 13 amino acids. Germline loops: CDR1 WSHSY, CDR2 SAAADI. The ends lost 8 bases at V and 4 bases at J; junction bases unmatched: 8. CDR3 sequence reads: CASRTGETYEQYF. CDR3 coding DNA: TGCGCCAGCCGGACAGGCGAAACTTACGAGCAGTACTTC.

The chain employs TRBV27 and TRBJ2-7; 8 bases agree with TRBD2. The trim removed 6 bases at V and 2 bases at J, leaving 9 bases unmatched. The CDR3 covers 15 residues. Germline lookup yields CDR1 MNHEY and CDR2 SMNVEV (reference sequence). The CDR3 DNA follows: TGTGCCAGCAGGTCAGCGGGAGAGGGGCCCTACGAGCAGTACTTC. Translated: CASRSAGEGPYEQYF.

The CDR3 DNA is TGTGCCAGCAGCTTGGTTCGGGCCAATGAGCAGTTCTTC. Its protein product is CASSLVRANEQFF. V is TRBV5-4 and J is TRBJ2-1; D gene ambiguous. This CDR3 comprises 13 residues. Between the trimmed V and J ends, which lost 0 bases and 6 bases, there was a span of 7 bases. Germline V CDR1 and CDR2: SGHNT, YYREEE (reference sequence).

This clone was seen a few times. The V and J genes are TRBV7-3 and TRBJ2-7; TRBD1 or TRBD2 may be the D gene (5 bases each). From germline, CDR1 is SGHTA and CDR2 FQGTGA. Trimming pared 1 base from V and 2 bases from J, leaving 12 bases between. The CDR3 is made up of 15 amino acids. The CDR3 protein is CASSLSPGPTYEQYF. DNA for the CDR3: TGTGCCAGCAGCTTAAGTCCGGGACCCACCTACGAGCAGTACTTC.

The rearrangement uses TRBV6-1 and TRBJ2-1, with TRBD1 identical over 12 bases. Germline V gene sequence: CDR1 MNHNS, CDR2 SASEGT. The trim removed 6 bases at V and 9 bases at J, leaving 9 bases unmatched. The CDR3 totals 15 residues. The CDR3 here is CASSQAGTGGGEQFF. The CDR3 DNA sequence: TGTGCCAGCAGCCAAGCCGGGACAGGGGGCGGTGAGCAGTTCTTC.

This clone occurred once. CDR3 residues: CASSLESSRGYNEQFF. The CDR3 nucleotides read TGTGCCAGCAGCTTGGAATCCTCCAGGGGGTACAATGAGCAGTTCTTC. This rearrangement joins TRBV5-4 to TRBJ2-1; 7 bases line up with TRBD1. The junction had 7 bases not matched to a gene; V was cut back by 0 bases and J by 4 bases. The CDR3 sequence is 16 residues long. CDR1 SGHNT and CDR2 YYREEE come from the germline V gene (reference sequence).

This chain connects TRBV7-3 to TRBJ2-1; possible D gene TRBD1, 5 bases. Germline assignment: CDR1 SGHTA and CDR2 FQGTGA. Trimming removed 2 bases at V and 0 bases at J, with 17 bases between. The CDR3 covers 18 residues. This CDR3 is CASSLVGPTHSSYNEQFF. The CDR3, as DNA: TGTGCCAGCAGCTTAGTGGGGCCGACTCACAGCTCCTACAATGAGCAGTTCTTC.

J is TRBJ2-2 and V is TRBV5-1, with D possibly TRBD1 on 5 matching bases. The CDR3 extends over 16 amino acids. CDR1 is SGHRS, CDR2 YFSETQ, per germline. Trimming stripped 6 bases from V and 5 bases from J, with 20 bases between. This CDR3 is CASNELQGASTGELFF. CDR3 coding DNA: TGCGCCAGCAACGAACTTCAGGGCGCGTCTACCGGGGAGCTGTTTTTT.

The chain recombines TRBV28 with TRBJ2-7; 8 bases align to TRBD1. Unmatched junction bases numbered 3, after V lost 3 bases and J lost 2 bases. Germline-derived CDR1 and CDR2 are MDHEN and SYDVKM. The CDR3 contains 14 residues. As DNA, the CDR3 is TGTGCCAGCAGTTTGACAGGGGTCCCCTACGAGCAGTACTTC. Translated, it gives CASSLTGVPYEQYF. Combining the CDR3 with reference TRBV28 and TRBJ2-7 gives the whole variable domain DVKVTQSSRYLVKRTGEKVFLECVQDMDHENMFWYRQDPGLGLRLIYFSYDVKMKEKGDIPEGYSVSREKKERFSLILESASTNQTSMYLCASSLTGVPYEQYFGPGTRLTVT.

About this clone: Within the sample, other DNA sequences also encode this same CDR3. This chain links TRBV9 with TRBJ2-2; D call uncertain. The germline V gene encodes CDR1 SGDLS and CDR2 YYNGEE. V shed 2 bases and J shed 5 bases, with 4 bases lying between them. The CDR3 covers 12 residues. CDR3 sequence: CASSVGTGELFF. The CDR3 region has the DNA TGTGCCAGCAGCGTGGGAACCGGGGAGCTGTTTTTT. The full variable domain, its missing parts supplied by reference TRBV9 and TRBJ2-2, is DSGVTQTPKHLITATGQRVTLRCSPRSGDLSVYWYQQSLDQGLQFLIQYYNGEERAKGNILERFSAQQFPDLHSELNLSSLELGDSALYFCASSVGTGELFFGEGSRLTVL.

CDR3 loop: CASSGQGAGTGELFF. Written as DNA, the CDR3 is TGTGCCAGCAGTGGACAGGGGGCCGGAACCGGGGAGCTGTTTTTT. V gene TRBV2 combines with J gene TRBJ2-2; 10 nucleotides align to TRBD1. The CDR3 runs 15 residues. Germline CDR1 reads SNHLY; CDR2 reads FYNNEI. The junction had 4 bases not matched to a gene; V was cut back by 4 bases and J by 5 bases.

The V and J genes are TRBV4-2 and TRBJ2-7; perhaps TRBD2 as D (6 bases). Trimming left V 1 base short and J 4 bases short, with 8 bases between. Germline V lookup: CDR1 LGHNA, CDR2 YNFKEQ. The CDR3 length is 13 residues. This chain's CDR3 is CASSQVRGYEQYF. The CDR3 bases are TGTGCCAGCAGCCAAGTGCGGGGATACGAGCAGTACTTC.

This clone was counted a few times. V is TRBV5-4 and J is TRBJ2-5, with no clear D. The V and J ends lost 4 bases and 5 bases respectively, with 18 bases between them. Germline CDR1 SGHNT, CDR2 YYREEE (reference sequence). This CDR3 has 15 amino acids. The CDR3, as DNA: TGTGCCAGCAGCACAGAGATACGGGCGACGGAGACCCAGTACTTC. Its protein product is CASSTEIRATETQYF.

The chain combines TRBV19 with TRBJ1-5; the D is unclear. The CDR3 has 15 residues. Trimming removed 7 bases from V and 1 base from J, with 14 bases in between. CDR1 and CDR2 from the germline V gene are LNHDA and SQIVND (reference sequence). For the CDR3, the DNA is TGTGCCAGTACCAAACTGTCGTCGAGCAATCAGCCCCAGCATTTT. This sequence encodes CASTKLSSSNQPQHF. Filled out from reference TRBV19 and TRBJ1-5, the complete variable domain reads DGGITQSPKYLFRKEGQNVTLSCEQNLNHDAMYWYRQDPGQGLRLIYYSQIVNDFQKGDIAEGYSVSREKKESFPLTVTSAQKNPTAFYLCASTKLSSSNQPQHFGDGTRLSIL.

The CDR3 DNA reads TGTGCCAGCAACCAGGGGACGGGCACAGATACGCAGTATTTT. Its protein product is CASNQGTGTDTQYF. The chain uses TRBV7-2 and TRBJ2-3; the D gene is possibly TRBD1 (6 bases). The CDR3 runs 14 residues. Trimming took 7 bases from V and 1 from J, leaving 12 bases between them. Germline V gene lookup returns CDR1 SGHTA and CDR2 FQGNSA.

The chain links TRBV18 to TRBJ1-2, with D unresolved. The V gene's germline CDR1 is KGHSH and CDR2 LQKENI. V was cut by 2 bases and J by 4 bases, with 17 bases left in between. This CDR3 has 16 residues. CDR3 protein: CASSPSLGLVVYGYTF. The DNA for the CDR3 is TGTGCCAGCTCACCAAGTCTGGGGTTAGTCGTCTATGGCTACACCTTC.

This clone came up a few times. The chain combines TRBV7-9 with TRBJ2-3, with a weak D call TRBD1 (6 bases). CDR1 and CDR2 from the germline V gene are SEHNR and FQNEAQ (reference sequence). V dropped 0 bases and J dropped 6 bases, with 19 bases sitting between them. This CDR3 contains 17 residues. The CDR3 bases are TGTGCCAGCAGCTTAGCGCTAAGGACAGAGGCATCGGATACGCAGTATTTT. It translates to CASSLALRTEASDTQYF.

The chain employs TRBV27 and TRBJ2-1; 7 nucleotides match TRBD2. Germline lookup yields CDR1 MNHEY and CDR2 SMNVEV (reference sequence). Germline trimming cut 6 bases from V and 0 bases from J; bases unmatched to any gene: 20. The CDR3 is made up of 20 amino acids. The CDR3 loop reads CASRALGYAAGISSYNEQFF. For the CDR3, the DNA is TGTGCCAGCAGGGCCTTGGGATACGCAGCGGGGATTAGCTCCTACAATGAGCAGTTCTTC.

The rearrangement uses TRBV5-1 and TRBJ2-1; 14 positions agree with TRBD2. The CDR3 extends over 15 amino acids. Germline V gene data show CDR1 as SGHRS and CDR2 as YFSETQ. Trimming removed 4 bases from V and 6 bases from J; junction bases left unmatched: 3. Written as DNA, the CDR3 is TGCGCCAGCAGCGGCGGGACTAGCGGGAGCAATGAGCAGTTCTTC. It yields the protein CASSGGTSGSNEQFF. Full variable domain (rest looked up from reference TRBV5-1 and TRBJ2-1): KAGVTQTPRYLIKTRGQQVTLSCSPISGHRSVSWYQQTPGQGLQFLFEYFSETQRNKGNFPGRFSGRQFSNSRSEMNVSTLELGDSALYLCASSGGTSGSNEQFFGPGTRLTVL.

The gene calls are TRBV21-1 and TRBJ2-1; TRBD2 is taken as the D call from the table, unchecked against the DNA. TRBV21-1 is shown as a pseudogene. The CDR3 covers 12 residues. In DNA form, the CDR3 reads TGTGCCAGCAGCAGGCGGAACAATGAGCAGTTCTTC. It yields the protein CASSRRNNEQFF.

The chain couples TRBV15 to TRBJ2-5, with TRBD2 matching over 13 bases. Germline CDR1 LNHNV, CDR2 YYDKDF (reference sequence). The CDR3 has 16 amino acids. V lost 3 bases and J lost 4; bases outside the gene matches: 5. CDR3 nucleotides: TGTGCCACCAGCAGCGGACTAGCGGGAGTAAGAGAGACCCAGTACTTC. Its protein product is CATSSGLAGVRETQYF.

In nucleotides, the CDR3 is TGTGCCAGCAGTCTAGGTGTGGGCTTCGGAAACACCATATATTTT. This codes for CASSLGVGFGNTIYF. The rearrangement links TRBV27 to TRBJ1-3; D call uncertain. V was trimmed by 5 bases and J by 4 bases, leaving 15 bases between them. Germline values: CDR1 MNHEY, CDR2 SMNVEV (reference sequence). This CDR3 is built from 15 residues.

The chain is built from TRBV20-1 and TRBJ2-7, with 7 bases lining up with TRBD2. V lost 6 bases and J lost 4; bases outside the gene matches: 3. Germline loops: CDR1 DFQATT, CDR2 SNEGSKA (reference sequence). The CDR3 runs to 11 residues. CDR3: CSAGEGYEQYF. In nucleotides, the CDR3 is TGCAGTGCGGGGGAGGGGTACGAGCAGTACTTC.

The V and J genes are TRBV9 and TRBJ2-7; a possible D gene is TRBD1 (5 bases). The CDR3 loop spans 16 amino acids. Germline CDR1 and CDR2: SGDLS and YYNGEE. Trimming removed 3 bases at V and 0 bases at J, with 16 bases between. The CDR3 spells CASSEGPAGSSYEQYF. The CDR3 bases are TGTGCCAGCAGCGAGGGGCCGGCCGGTTCCTCCTACGAGCAGTACTTC. Together with reference TRBV9 and TRBJ2-7, the CDR3 gives the full variable domain: DSGVTQTPKHLITATGQRVTLRCSPRSGDLSVYWYQQSLDQGLQFLIQYYNGEERAKGNILERFSAQQFPDLHSELNLSSLELGDSALYFCASSEGPAGSSYEQYFGPGTRLTVT.

This clone was seen only a few times. This sequence joins TRBV11-2 and TRBJ2-7; D call uncertain. The CDR3 covers 15 residues. Trimming took 5 bases from V and 1 from J, leaving 15 bases between them. CDR1 and CDR2 (germline): SGHAT, FQNNGV. The CDR3 loop is CASSQEASPSYEQYF. CDR3 nucleotide sequence: TGTGCCAGCAGCCAAGAAGCCTCTCCATCCTACGAGCAGTACTTC.

The rearrangement uses TRBV9 and TRBJ2-2; D unresolved. CDR1 is SGDLS and CDR2 is YYNGEE in the germline V gene. V gave up 0 bases and J gave up 2 bases, with 5 bases separating them. The CDR3 is 14 residues long. The DNA of the CDR3 is TGTGCCAGCAGCGTAGCCACAAACACCGGGGAGCTGTTTTTT. Its translation: CASSVATNTGELFF.